This section outlines one T cell receptor (beta chain) sequence together with its context. TCRdb's copy holds only in-frame clones and misses some; the assay was immunoSEQ multiplex PCR. The repertoire includes about 64,000 clones, around 96% of them detected once, and 0.095% sits in the top ten. This sample was taken from a study of siplizumab effects on memory and regulatory T cells. The TCR originated in a human donor in good health. Sequencing used naive CD8+ T cells sorted from blood.

The CDR3 DNA is TGTGCCAGCAACCAGGGCGGGAGGGAGACCCAGTACTTC. This codes for CASNQGGRETQYF. The J gene is TRBJ2-5, the V gene TRBV9, with 8 bases matching TRBD2. Germline V gives CDR1 SGDLS, CDR2 YYNGEE. There are 13 residues in the CDR3. V lost 6 bases to trimming and J lost 5 bases; unmatched junction nucleotides: 6.